This TCR beta chain was documented in a study of identical twins' blood T cells. Whole-study results and caveats: Top TCRbeta clonotypes were shared more with twin than unrelated donors.

A remark on this clonotype: Antigen: not known.

Each TCR cDNA library carried sample-specific barcodes on both ends. The authors' processing: Per-library CDR3 reads ranged roughly 2 to 4 million; clonotypes, ~100,000 to ~550,000. TCRdb processed the 5' RACE reads anew with MiXCR; each CDR3 protein has one entry. The V and J calls and clone size are TCRdb's, not the authors'. The sample contains hundreds of thousands of distinct CDR3 sequences, roughly 27% of which appear only once. CDR1 is DFQATT and CDR2 is SNEGSKA in the germline V gene (reference sequence). The CDR3 runs 14 residues. V was clipped by 4 bases and J by 7 bases, with 19 bases between them.

Sequencing was performed on PBMCs. The clonotype comes from a woman aged 18-50 years in good health. This chain uses TRBV20-1 with TRBJ1-1; tentatively, D is TRBD1 (6 bases). The CDR3 sequence: CSATAGGRRVEAFF. The CDR3 DNA follows: TGCAGTGCTACAGCTGGGGGGCGAAGAGTTGAAGCTTTCTTT.